The clone carrying this T cell receptor (beta chain) was counted between two and nine times. Its target is unknown. The sample is drawn from a study of regulatory T cells in long-lasting Graves disease. Overall study context: Positivity for TSH receptor antibodies plus over 5 years of antithyroid drugs meant persistent Graves' disease. Findings and limits, study-wide: Newly diagnosed disease favored TRBV20-1 and TRBJ2-1 over persistent disease.

Time point denoted: persistent/refractory GD, antithyroid drugs over 5 years with positive TRAb. Making the TCR library involved RNA that had been extracted from PBMCs. Germline V gene sequence: CDR1 MDHEN, CDR2 SYDVKM. The germline V and J ends were trimmed by 2 bases and 3 bases, with 10 bases remaining between them. The CDR3 contains 14 residues. TCR beta libraries were built with iRepertoire HTBI primers and Arm-PCR of CDR3 regions. TCRdb independently ran MiXCR on the multiplex PCR reads; one entry per CDR3 protein. The sample records roughly 400,000 distinct CDR3 sequences, 20% to 25% being singletons.

The TCR sequence derives from a female donor with Graves disease. The chain recombines TRBV28 with TRBJ1-1; D call uncertain. This specimen consisted of peripheral blood mononuclear cells (PBMCs), obtained when the disease was refractory, from a patient treated with antithyroid drugs. The CDR3 DNA reads as TGTGCCAGCAGTTTACAAGGGTTCTACACTGAAGCTTTCTTT. It specifies CASSLQGFYTEAFF.